This T cell receptor beta chain was captured in a study of CD8 T cells in Susac syndrome. TEMRA cells underwent FACS enrichment and CD8+ and CD4+ T cells underwent negative isolation. RNA amounts of about 0.5 to 1 ug underwent reverse transcription with random hexamers. TCRdb re-called the immunoSEQ multiplex PCR reads with MiXCR, one entry per CDR3 protein. The data contain more than 100,000 distinct CDR3 sequences, roughly 95% of them singletons. The CDR3 sequence is 13 residues long. Germline-derived CDR1 and CDR2 are DFQATT and SNEGSKA (reference sequence). Between the trimmed V and J ends, which lost 5 bases and 5 bases, there was a span of 13 bases.

The sample comprised CD4+ T cells from PBMCs. The rearrangement joins TRBV20-1 to TRBJ2-1, with D tentatively TRBD1 or TRBD2 (5 bases each). The origin of this receptor is a human donor with Susac syndrome. CDR3 nucleotides: TGCAGTGCTGAGGGACGATGGGACAATGAGCAGTTCTTC. This encodes CSAEGRWDNEQFF.